This T cell receptor (beta chain) was captured in a study of shared T cell receptors in the human thymus. Produced via immunoSEQ multiplex PCR; TCRdb's table is partial and in-frame only. The sample carries over 350,000 clones, just under 95% recorded once. CDR3 length: 15 amino acids. J was trimmed by 7 bases and V by 4 bases; bases with no gene match: 8. Germline CDR1 and CDR2: LGHNA and YSLEER. The sequencing sample was made of thymocytes. The sequence derives from a human donor. V and J are TRBV4-3 and TRBJ2-1; 9 bases are a match to TRBD1. The CDR3 protein is CASSRPDRGCNEQFF. For the CDR3, the DNA is TGCGCCAGCAGCCGCCCGGACAGGGGATGTAATGAGCAGTTCTTC.